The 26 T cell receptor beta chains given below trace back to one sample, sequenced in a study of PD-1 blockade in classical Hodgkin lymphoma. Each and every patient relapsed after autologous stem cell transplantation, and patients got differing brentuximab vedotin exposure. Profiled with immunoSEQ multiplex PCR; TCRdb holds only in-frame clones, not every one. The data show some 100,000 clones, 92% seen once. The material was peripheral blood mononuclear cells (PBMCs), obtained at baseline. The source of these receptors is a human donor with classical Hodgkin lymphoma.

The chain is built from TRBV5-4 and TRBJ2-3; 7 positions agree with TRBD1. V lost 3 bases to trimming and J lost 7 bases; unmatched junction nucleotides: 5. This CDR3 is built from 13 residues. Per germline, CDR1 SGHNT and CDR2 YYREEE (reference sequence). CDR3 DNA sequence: TGTGCCAGCAGCTCACAGACAGGGAATACGCAGTATTTT. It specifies CASSSQTGNTQYF.

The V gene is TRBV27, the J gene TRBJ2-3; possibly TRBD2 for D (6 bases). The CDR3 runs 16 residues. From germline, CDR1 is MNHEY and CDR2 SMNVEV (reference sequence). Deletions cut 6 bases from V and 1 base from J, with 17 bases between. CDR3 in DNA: TGTGCCAGCAGCCCCAGACGGGAGTTGGGCACAGATACGCAGTATTTT. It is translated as CASSPRRELGTDTQYF.

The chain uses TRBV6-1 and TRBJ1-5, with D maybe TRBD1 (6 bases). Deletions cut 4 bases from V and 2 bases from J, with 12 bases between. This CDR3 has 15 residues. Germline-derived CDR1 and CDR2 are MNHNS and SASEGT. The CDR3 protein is CASSGRGGGNQPQHF. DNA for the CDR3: TGTGCCAGCAGTGGGAGGGGGGGTGGCAATCAGCCCCAGCATTTT.

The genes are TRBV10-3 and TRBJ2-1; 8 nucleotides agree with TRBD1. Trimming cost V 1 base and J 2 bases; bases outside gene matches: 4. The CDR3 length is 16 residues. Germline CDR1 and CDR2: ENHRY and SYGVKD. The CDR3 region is CAISEYQDRAYNEQFF. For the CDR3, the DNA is TGTGCCATCAGTGAGTATCAGGACAGGGCCTACAATGAGCAGTTCTTC.

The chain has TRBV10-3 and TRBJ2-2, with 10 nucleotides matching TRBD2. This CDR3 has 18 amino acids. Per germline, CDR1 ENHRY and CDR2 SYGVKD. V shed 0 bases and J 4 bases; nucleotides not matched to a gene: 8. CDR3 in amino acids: CAISESVLAGMGTGELFF. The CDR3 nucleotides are TGTGCCATCAGTGAGTCCGTACTAGCGGGAATGGGCACCGGGGAGCTGTTTTTT.

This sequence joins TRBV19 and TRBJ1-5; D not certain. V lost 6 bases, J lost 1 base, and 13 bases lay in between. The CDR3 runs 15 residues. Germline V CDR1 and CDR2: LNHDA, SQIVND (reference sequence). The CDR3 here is CASRKWYSSNQPQHF. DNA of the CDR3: TGTGCCAGTAGGAAATGGTACAGCAGCAATCAGCCCCAGCATTTT.

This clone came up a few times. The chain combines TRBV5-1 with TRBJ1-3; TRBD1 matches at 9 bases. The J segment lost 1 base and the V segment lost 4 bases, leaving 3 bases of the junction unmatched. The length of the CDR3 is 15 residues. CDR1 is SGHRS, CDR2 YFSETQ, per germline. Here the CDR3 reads CASSPGTGSGNTIYF. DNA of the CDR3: TGCGCCAGCAGCCCGGGGACAGGGTCTGGAAACACCATATATTTT. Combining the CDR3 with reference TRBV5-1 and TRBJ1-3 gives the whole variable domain KAGVTQTPRYLIKTRGQQVTLSCSPISGHRSVSWYQQTPGQGLQFLFEYFSETQRNKGNFPGRFSGRQFSNSRSEMNVSTLELGDSALYLCASSPGTGSGNTIYFGEGSWLTVV.

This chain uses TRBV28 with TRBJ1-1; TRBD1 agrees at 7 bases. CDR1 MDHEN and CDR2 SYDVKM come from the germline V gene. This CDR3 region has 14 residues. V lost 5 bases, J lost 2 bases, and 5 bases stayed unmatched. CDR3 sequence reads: CASSLGQKNTEAFF. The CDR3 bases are TGTGCCAGCAGTCTGGGACAGAAAAACACTGAAGCTTTCTTT.

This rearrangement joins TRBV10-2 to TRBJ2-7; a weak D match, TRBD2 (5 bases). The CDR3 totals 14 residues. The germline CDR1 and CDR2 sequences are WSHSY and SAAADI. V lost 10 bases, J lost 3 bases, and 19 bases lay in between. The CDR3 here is CATAFSGSNYEQYF. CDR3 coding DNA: TGCGCCACTGCTTTCAGCGGAAGCAACTACGAGCAGTACTTC.

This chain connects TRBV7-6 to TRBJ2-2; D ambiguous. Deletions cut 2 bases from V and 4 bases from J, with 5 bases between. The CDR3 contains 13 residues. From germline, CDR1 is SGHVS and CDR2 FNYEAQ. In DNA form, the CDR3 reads TGTGCCAGCAGCTTAATATCCACCGGGGAGCTGTTTTTT. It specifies CASSLISTGELFF.

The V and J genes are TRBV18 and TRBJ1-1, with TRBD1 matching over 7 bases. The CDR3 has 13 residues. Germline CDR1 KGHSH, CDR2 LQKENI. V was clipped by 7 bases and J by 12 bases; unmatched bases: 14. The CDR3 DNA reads TGTGCCAGCTTCGACCGGGACAGAGCTAACACTTTCTTT. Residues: CASFDRDRANTFF.

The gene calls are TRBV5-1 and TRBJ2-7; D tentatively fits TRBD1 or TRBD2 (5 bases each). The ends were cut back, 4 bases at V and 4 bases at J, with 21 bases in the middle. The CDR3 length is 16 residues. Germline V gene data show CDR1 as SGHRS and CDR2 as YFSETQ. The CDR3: CASSRGQGEVRYEQYF. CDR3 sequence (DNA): TGCGCCAGCAGCCGGGGCCAGGGAGAGGTGAGGTACGAGCAGTACTTC.

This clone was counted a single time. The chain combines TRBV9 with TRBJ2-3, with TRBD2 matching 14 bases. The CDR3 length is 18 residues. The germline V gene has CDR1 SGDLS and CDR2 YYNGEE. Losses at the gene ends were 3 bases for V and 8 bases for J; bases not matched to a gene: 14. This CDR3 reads CASSARGTSGRRESTQYF. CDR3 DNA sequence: TGTGCCAGCAGCGCAAGAGGGACTAGCGGGAGAAGGGAGAGTACGCAGTATTTT.

CDR3 DNA sequence: TGTGCCAGCGGCTCAACCCCCTACGAGCAGTACTTC. It is translated as CASGSTPYEQYF. The chain recombines TRBV7-2 with TRBJ2-7; unclear D gene. Trimming removed 8 bases from V and 2 bases from J, with 10 bases in between. Germline CDR1 and CDR2: SGHTA and FQGNSA. The CDR3 loop spans 12 amino acids.

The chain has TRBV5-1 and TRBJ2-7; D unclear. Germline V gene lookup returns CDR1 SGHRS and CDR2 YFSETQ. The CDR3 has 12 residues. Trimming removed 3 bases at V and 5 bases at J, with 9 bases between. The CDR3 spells CASSSDFDEQYF. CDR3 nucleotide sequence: TGCGCCAGCAGCTCTGACTTTGACGAGCAGTACTTC.

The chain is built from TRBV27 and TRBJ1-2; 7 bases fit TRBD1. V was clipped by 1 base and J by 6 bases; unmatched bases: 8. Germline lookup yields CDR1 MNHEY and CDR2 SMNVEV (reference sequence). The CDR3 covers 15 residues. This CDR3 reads CASSLFEGASHGYTF. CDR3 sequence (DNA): TGTGCCAGCAGTTTATTCGAGGGGGCTTCACATGGCTACACCTTC.

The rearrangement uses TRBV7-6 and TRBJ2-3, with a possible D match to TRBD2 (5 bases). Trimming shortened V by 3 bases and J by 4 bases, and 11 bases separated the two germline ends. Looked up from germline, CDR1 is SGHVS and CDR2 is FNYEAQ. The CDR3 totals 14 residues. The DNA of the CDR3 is TGTGCCAGCAGCTTGGACCCCGGGGCAGATACGCAGTATTTT. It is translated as CASSLDPGADTQYF.

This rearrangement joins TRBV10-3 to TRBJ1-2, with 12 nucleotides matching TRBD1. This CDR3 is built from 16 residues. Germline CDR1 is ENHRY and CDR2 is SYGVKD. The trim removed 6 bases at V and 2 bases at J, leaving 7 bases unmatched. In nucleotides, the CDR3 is TGTGCCATCAGGACCGGGACAGGGGGCCTCAACTATGGCTACACCTTC. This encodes CAIRTGTGGLNYGYTF.

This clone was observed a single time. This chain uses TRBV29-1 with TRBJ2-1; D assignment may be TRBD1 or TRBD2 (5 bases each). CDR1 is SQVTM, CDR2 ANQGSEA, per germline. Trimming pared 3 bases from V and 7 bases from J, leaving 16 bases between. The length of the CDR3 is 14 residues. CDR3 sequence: CSVDPPYWGNEQFF. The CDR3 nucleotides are TGCAGCGTTGACCCCCCCTACTGGGGGAATGAGCAGTTCTTC.

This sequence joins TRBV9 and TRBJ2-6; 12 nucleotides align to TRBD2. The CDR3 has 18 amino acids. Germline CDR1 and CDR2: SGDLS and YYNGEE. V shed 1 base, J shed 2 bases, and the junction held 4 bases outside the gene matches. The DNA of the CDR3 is TGTGCCAGCAGCGTACGACTAGCGGGAGTTCCTGGGGCCAACGTCCTGACTTTC. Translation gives CASSVRLAGVPGANVLTF.

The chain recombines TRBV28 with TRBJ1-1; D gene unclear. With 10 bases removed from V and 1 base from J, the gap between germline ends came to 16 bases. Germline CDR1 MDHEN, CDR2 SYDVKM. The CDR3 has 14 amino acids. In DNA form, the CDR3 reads TGTGCCATAACACGGGTATGGGCGAACACTGAAGCTTTCTTT. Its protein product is CAITRVWANTEAFF.

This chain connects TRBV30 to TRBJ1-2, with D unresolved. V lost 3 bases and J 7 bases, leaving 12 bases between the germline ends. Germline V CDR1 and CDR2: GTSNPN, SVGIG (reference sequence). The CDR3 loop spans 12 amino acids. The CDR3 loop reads CAWRSLGPGYTF. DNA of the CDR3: TGTGCCTGGAGGTCCCTGGGCCCTGGCTACACCTTC.

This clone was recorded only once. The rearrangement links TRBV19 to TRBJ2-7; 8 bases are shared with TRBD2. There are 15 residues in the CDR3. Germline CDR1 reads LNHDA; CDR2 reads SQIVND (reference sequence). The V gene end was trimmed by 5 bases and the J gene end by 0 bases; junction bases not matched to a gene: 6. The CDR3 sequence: CASSAVAGSSYEQYF. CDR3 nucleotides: TGTGCCAGTAGTGCCGTAGCGGGGAGCTCCTACGAGCAGTACTTC.

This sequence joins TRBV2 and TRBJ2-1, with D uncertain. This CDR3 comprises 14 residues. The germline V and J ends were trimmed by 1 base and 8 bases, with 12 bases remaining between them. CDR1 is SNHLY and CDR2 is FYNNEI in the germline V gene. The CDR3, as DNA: TGTGCCAGCAGTGAAGGAGTGAGTAGGTATGAGCAGTTCTTC. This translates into CASSEGVSRYEQFF.

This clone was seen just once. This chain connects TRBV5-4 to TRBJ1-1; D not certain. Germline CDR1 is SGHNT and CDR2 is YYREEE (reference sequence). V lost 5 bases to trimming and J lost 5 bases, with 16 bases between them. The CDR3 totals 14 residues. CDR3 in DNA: TGTGCCAGCAGTAGGAGGGTAACGGGGACTGAAGCTTTCTTT. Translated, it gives CASSRRVTGTEAFF.

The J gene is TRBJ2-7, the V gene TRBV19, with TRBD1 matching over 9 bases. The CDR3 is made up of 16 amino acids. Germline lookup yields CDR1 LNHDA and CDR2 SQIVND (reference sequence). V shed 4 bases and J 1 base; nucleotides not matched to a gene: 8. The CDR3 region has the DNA TGTGCCAGTAGTACCGACCACAGGGGGCTTTCCTACGAGCAGTACTTC. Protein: CASSTDHRGLSYEQYF.